Shown below are 2 T cell receptor beta chains from a single sample sequenced in a study of shared clonotypes between healthy human individuals. Positive CCR7 selection of CD45RO-negative cells yielded the naive CD8 cells, and terminally differentiated effector memory CD45RA+ cells were excluded. The repertoire was sequenced with immunoSEQ multiplex PCR; TCRdb's copy has only in-frame clones and lacks some. This sample has more than 2 million clones, with about 94% found just once. Material for sequencing was naive CD8+ T cells sorted from blood. These receptors were obtained from a man in his late teens or twenties in good health.

CDR3 protein: CASSQPGDRLGEQPQHF. CDR3 nucleotide sequence: TGTGCCAGCAGTCAACCCGGGGACAGGCTAGGGGAACAGCCCCAGCATTTT. V gene TRBV28 combines with J gene TRBJ1-5; 8 bases map to TRBD1. The germline gives CDR1 MDHEN, CDR2 SYDVKM. The V gene end was trimmed by 5 bases and the J gene end by 7 bases; junction bases not matched to a gene: 16. The CDR3 has 17 amino acids.

The CDR3 region has the DNA TGTGCCAGCAGTTACCACGGACAGGGTTACGAGCAGTACTTC. Its protein is CASSYHGQGYEQYF. The V and J genes are TRBV6-6 and TRBJ2-7, with TRBD1 matching 8 bases. Germline V gives CDR1 MNHNY, CDR2 SVGAGI (reference sequence). Germline trimming cut 2 bases from V and 4 bases from J; bases unmatched to any gene: 4. The CDR3 sequence is 14 residues long.